Following are 5 T cell receptor beta chains from one sample sequenced in a study of T cells in Graves' hyperthyroidism and ophthalmopathy. RNA transcripts served as the template for amplifying TCR beta CDR3 regions. Initially, a first-round RT-PCR of the TCR CDR3 employed the HTBI primer set. TCRdb re-analysed the multiplex PCR reads in MiXCR, keeping a single row per CDR3 protein. In the table there are some 560,000 distinct CDR3 sequences, around 16% of which are singletons. The sequenced sample consisted of blood. Receptors were obtained from a young woman with Graves' hyperthyroidism.

In this sample, this clonotype turned up many times. The chain carries TRBV3-1 and TRBJ2-7, with a tentative D call TRBD2 (6 bases). The CDR3 length is 13 residues. V was shortened by 4 bases and J by 4 bases, with 11 bases between the two germline ends. Germline V lookup: CDR1 LGHDT, CDR2 YNNKEL (reference sequence). Written as DNA, the CDR3 is TGTGCCAGCAGCCCTGGGACTTTTTACGAGCAGTACTTC. Translation: CASSPGTFYEQYF.

This clonotype was counted a few times. V and J are TRBV6-1 and TRBJ2-1, with TRBD2 identical over 9 bases. Unmatched junction bases numbered 13, after V lost 8 bases and J lost 5 bases. This CDR3 has 16 amino acids. Germline V gene lookup returns CDR1 MNHNS and CDR2 SASEGT. The CDR3 spells CASEGIAGGSHNEQFF. The CDR3, as DNA: TGTGCCAGCGAAGGTATCGCGGGAGGGTCCCACAATGAGCAGTTCTTC.

This clonotype was seen ten or more times. J is TRBJ2-2 and V is TRBV3-1; D perhaps matches TRBD1 (6 bases). Germline-derived CDR1 and CDR2 are LGHDT and YNNKEL (reference sequence). CDR3 length equals 17 residues. V lost 4 bases and J 1 base, leaving 16 bases between the germline ends. The CDR3 here is CASSPTNGTLNTGELFF. CDR3 in DNA: TGTGCCAGCAGCCCTACAAATGGGACACTGAACACCGGGGAGCTGTTTTTT.

This clonotype was observed a few times. The chain joins TRBV7-2 to TRBJ1-2; D remains ambiguous. The CDR3 contains 12 residues. With 1 base removed from V and 4 bases from J, the gap between germline ends came to 4 bases. Per germline, CDR1 SGHTA and CDR2 FQGNSA. The CDR3, as DNA: TGTGCCAGCAGCTTAGATGCCTATGGCTACACCTTC. Its protein is CASSLDAYGYTF.

This clonotype was seen repeatedly, ten times or more. Germline is not matched at one junction end, which may reflect a read error. The CDR3 reads CASRTGLAGPLNF. The CDR3 coding sequence is TGTGCCAGCAGGACTGGACTAGCCGGGCCGTTGAACTTC. V gene TRBV6-1 combines with J gene TRBJ2-5; 8 bases are shared with TRBD2. CDR3 size: 13 residues. CDR1 and CDR2 from the germline V gene are MNHNS and SASEGT.